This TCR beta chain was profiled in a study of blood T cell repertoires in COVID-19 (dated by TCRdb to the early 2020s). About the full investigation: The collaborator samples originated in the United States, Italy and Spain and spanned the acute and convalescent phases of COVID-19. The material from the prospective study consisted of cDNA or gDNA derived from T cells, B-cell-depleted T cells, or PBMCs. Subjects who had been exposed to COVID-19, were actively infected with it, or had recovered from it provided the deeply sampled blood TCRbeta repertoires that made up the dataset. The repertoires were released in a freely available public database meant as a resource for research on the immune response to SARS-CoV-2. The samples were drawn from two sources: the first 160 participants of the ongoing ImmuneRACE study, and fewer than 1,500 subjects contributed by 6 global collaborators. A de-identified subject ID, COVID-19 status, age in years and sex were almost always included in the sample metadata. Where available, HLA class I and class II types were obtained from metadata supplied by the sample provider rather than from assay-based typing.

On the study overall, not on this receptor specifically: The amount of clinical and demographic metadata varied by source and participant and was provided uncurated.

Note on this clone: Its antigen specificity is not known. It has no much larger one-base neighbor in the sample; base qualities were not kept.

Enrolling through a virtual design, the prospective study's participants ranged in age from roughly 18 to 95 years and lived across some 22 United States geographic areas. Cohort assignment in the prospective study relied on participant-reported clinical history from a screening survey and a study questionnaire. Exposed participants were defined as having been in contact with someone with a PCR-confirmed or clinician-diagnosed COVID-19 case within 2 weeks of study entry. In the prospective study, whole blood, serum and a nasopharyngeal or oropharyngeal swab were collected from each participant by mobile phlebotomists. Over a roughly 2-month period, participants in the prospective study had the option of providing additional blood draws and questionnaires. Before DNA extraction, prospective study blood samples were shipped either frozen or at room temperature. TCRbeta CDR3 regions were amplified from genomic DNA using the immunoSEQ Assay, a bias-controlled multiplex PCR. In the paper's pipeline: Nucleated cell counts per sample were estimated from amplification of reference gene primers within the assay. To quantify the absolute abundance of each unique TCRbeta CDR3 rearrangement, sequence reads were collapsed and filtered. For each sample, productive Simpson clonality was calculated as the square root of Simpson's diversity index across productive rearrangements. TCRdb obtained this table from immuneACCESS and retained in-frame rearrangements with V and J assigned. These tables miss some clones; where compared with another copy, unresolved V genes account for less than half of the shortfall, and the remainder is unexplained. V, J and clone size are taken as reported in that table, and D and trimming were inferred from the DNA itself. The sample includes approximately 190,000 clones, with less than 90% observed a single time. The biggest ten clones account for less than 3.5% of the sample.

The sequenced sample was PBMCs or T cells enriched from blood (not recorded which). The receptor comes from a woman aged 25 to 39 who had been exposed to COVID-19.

The nucleotide sequence is given as TGTGCCAGCAGGCCGGGGACAAACTCTGGGGCCAACGTCCTGACTTTC. The encoded protein is CASRPGTNSGANVLTF. The chain employs TRBV7-2 and TRBJ2-6; TRBD1 is perhaps the D gene, given 6 matching bases. Between the V and J ends, shortened by 6 bases and 0 bases respectively, the junction contains 12 bases. From a lookup of the germline V gene, CDR1 and CDR2 are SGHTA and FQGNSA. The CDR3 goes from the cysteine to the phenylalanine over 16 residues. The CDR3 DNA has 48 bases and is translated from base 1. Joined to the reference TRBV7-2 and TRBJ2-6 proteins, this CDR3 gives the full variable domain: GAGVSQSPSNKVTEKGKDVELRCDPISGHTALYWYRQSLGQGLEFLIYFQGNSAPDKSGLPSDRFSAERTGGSVSTLTIQRTQQEDSAVYLCASRPGTNSGANVLTFGAGSRLTVL.